This entry lists 5 T cell receptor beta chains sequenced from one sample in a study of cytomegalovirus exposure and HLA in healthy donors. Sequencing used immunoSEQ multiplex PCR; TCRdb keeps in-frame clones, though not all of them. Found here are around 300,000 clones, 70% to 90% of them singletons; the top ten hold around 0.9%. The sample comprised PBMCs. The receptor set was obtained from a woman in her late teens or twenties in good health and CMV-seronegative.

The chain links TRBV5-1 to TRBJ1-1, with a weak D call TRBD1 (5 bases). V was shortened by 3 bases and J by 0 bases, with 6 bases between the two germline ends. Germline V lookup: CDR1 SGHRS, CDR2 YFSETQ. The CDR3 length is 13 residues. CDR3: CASSSGLNTEAFF. The CDR3 DNA reads as TGCGCCAGCAGCTCAGGGCTGAACACTGAAGCTTTCTTT.

The chain employs TRBV19 and TRBJ2-1, with TRBD2 matching 9 bases. Germline V CDR1 and CDR2: LNHDA, SQIVND (reference sequence). The CDR3 runs to 15 residues. Losses at the gene ends were 4 bases for V and 4 bases for J; bases not matched to a gene: 5. The CDR3 nucleotides read TGTGCCAGTAGTACAGCTAGCGGGACGTACAATGAGCAGTTCTTC. Residues: CASSTASGTYNEQFF.

The V and J genes are TRBV29-1 and TRBJ1-2; D is possibly TRBD1 (6 bases). The CDR3 is 11 amino acids. Germline V gives CDR1 SQVTM, CDR2 ANQGSEA. Trimming pared 3 bases from V and 7 bases from J, leaving 9 bases between. The CDR3 loop reads CSVETGGGYTF. The CDR3 DNA follows: TGCAGCGTTGAGACAGGAGGTGGCTACACCTTC. Variable domain in full (rest from reference TRBV29-1 and TRBJ1-2): SAVISQKPSRDICQRGTSLTIQCQVDSQVTMMFWYRQQPGQSLTLIATANQGSEATYESGFVIDKFPISRPNLTFSTLTVSNMSPEDSSIYLCSVETGGGYTFGSGTRLTVV.

The V call is TRBV27, the J call TRBJ1-4, with 9 bases identical to TRBD1. Germline-derived CDR1 and CDR2 are MNHEY and SMNVEV (reference sequence). The CDR3 runs 14 residues. V lost 6 bases to trimming and J lost 7 bases; unmatched junction nucleotides: 6. As DNA, the CDR3 is TGTGCCAGCAGCCCCGGGACAGGGCGTGAAAAACTGTTTTTT. Amino acids: CASSPGTGREKLFF.

The chain links TRBV27 to TRBJ2-3, with D possibly being TRBD2 (6 bases). Trimming left V 0 bases short and J 1 base short, with 11 bases between. Per the germline V gene, CDR1 is MNHEY and CDR2 is SMNVEV (reference sequence). There are 16 residues in the CDR3. The CDR3 region is CASSLSVQRGTDTQYF. The CDR3 DNA is TGTGCCAGCAGTTTATCGGTCCAGCGGGGCACAGATACGCAGTATTTT.